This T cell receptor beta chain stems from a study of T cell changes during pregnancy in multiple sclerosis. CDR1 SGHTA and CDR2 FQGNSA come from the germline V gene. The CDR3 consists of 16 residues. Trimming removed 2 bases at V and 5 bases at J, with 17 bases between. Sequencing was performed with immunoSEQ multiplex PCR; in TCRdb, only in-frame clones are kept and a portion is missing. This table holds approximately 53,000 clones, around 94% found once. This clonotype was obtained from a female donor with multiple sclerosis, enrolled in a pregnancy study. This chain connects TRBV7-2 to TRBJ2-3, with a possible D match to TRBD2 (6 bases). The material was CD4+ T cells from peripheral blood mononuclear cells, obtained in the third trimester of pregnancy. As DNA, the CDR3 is TGTGCCAGCAGCTTATCATTAGGGACTCTGGGAGATACGCAGTATTTT. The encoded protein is CASSLSLGTLGDTQYF.